The source of this T cell receptor beta chain is a study of shared clonotypes between healthy human individuals. All donors were healthy HIV-negative adults lacking recent acute infections or vaccinations. The V gene's germline CDR1 is LNHNV and CDR2 YYDKDF (reference sequence). V lost 0 bases, J lost 6 bases, and 14 bases lay in between. The CDR3 loop spans 15 amino acids. Profiling relied on immunoSEQ multiplex PCR, and the TCRdb table lists in-frame clones only, not all of them. The repertoire holds over a million clones, 70% to 80% seen once, with about 1.5% in the top ten. The J gene is TRBJ1-2, the V gene TRBV15; weak D call: TRBD1 (5 bases). The source of this sequence is a young man in good health. Sequenced material: memory CD4+ T cells sorted from blood. Subset: CD45RA-negative fraction. CDR3 amino acids: CATSRDPGVSDGYTF. In DNA, the CDR3 is TGTGCCACCAGCAGAGATCCGGGGGTTTCGGATGGCTACACCTTC. Full variable domain (missing parts from reference TRBV15 and TRBJ1-2): DAMVIQNPRYQVTQFGKPVTLSCSQTLNHNVMYWYQQKSSQAPKLLFHYYDKDFNNEADTPDNFQSRRPNTSFCFLDIRSPGLGDTAMYLCATSRDPGVSDGYTFGSGTRLTVV.